The 32 T cell receptor beta chains listed next were all sequenced from one sample in a study of blood T cell repertoires in COVID-19. Repertoires were generated with immunoSEQ multiplex PCR, while TCRdb's copy carries only in-frame clones and drops some. The sample lists 150,000 to 190,000 clones, 70% to 85% seen once, with roughly 8.9% in the top ten. Specimen: peripheral blood. The receptors stem from a woman in her forties or fifties with acute or convalescent COVID-19.

The chain joins TRBV18 to TRBJ1-5; 7 bases match TRBD1. Trimming cost V 4 bases and J 5 bases; bases outside gene matches: 5. The germline V gene encodes CDR1 KGHSH and CDR2 LQKENI. There are 14 residues in the CDR3. CDR3 sequence: CASSLGGPHQPQHF. CDR3 sequence (DNA): TGTGCCAGCTCACTAGGGGGCCCCCATCAGCCCCAGCATTTT.

The chain combines TRBV25-1 with TRBJ1-3; no clear D gene. Germline loops: CDR1 MGHDK, CDR2 SYGVNS. This CDR3 contains 16 residues. V lost 2 bases, J lost 2 bases, and 13 bases lay in between. This CDR3 reads CASSEGVWHPGNTIYF. The CDR3 DNA is TGTGCCAGCAGTGAAGGAGTCTGGCACCCTGGAAACACCATATATTTT. The whole variable domain, filled in from reference TRBV25-1 and TRBJ1-3, reads EADIYQTPRYLVIGTGKKITLECSQTMGHDKMYWYQQDPGMELHLIHYSYGVNSTEKGDLSSESTVSRIRTEHFPLTLESARPSHTSQYLCASSEGVWHPGNTIYFGEGSWLTVV.

The chain is built from TRBV4-3 and TRBJ2-5; tentative D call: TRBD1 (5 bases). V was pared by 0 bases and J by 10 bases, with 12 bases between. Germline CDR1 and CDR2: LGHNA and YSLEER. The CDR3 is 13 residues long. CDR3 DNA: TGCGCCAGCAGCCAAGATGGATGGGGCAACCAGTACTTC. This encodes CASSQDGWGNQYF.

This chain links TRBV15 with TRBJ2-3; possible D gene TRBD2, 5 bases. V was trimmed by 4 bases and J by 6 bases, leaving 17 bases between them. CDR1 is LNHNV, CDR2 YYDKDF, per germline (reference sequence). CDR3 size: 15 residues. The CDR3 spells CATSTKLHIADTQYF. DNA for the CDR3: TGTGCCACCAGCACCAAACTCCATATAGCGGATACGCAGTATTTT.

The genes are TRBV2 and TRBJ2-6; a possible D gene is TRBD1 (5 bases). CDR1 is SNHLY and CDR2 is FYNNEI in the germline V gene. The CDR3 has 14 amino acids. Trimming left V 6 bases short and J 2 bases short, with 8 bases between. CDR3: CASRTDPGANVLTF. CDR3 nucleotides: TGTGCCAGCAGGACAGACCCTGGGGCCAACGTCCTGACTTTC. The variable domain in full, completed from reference TRBV2 and TRBJ2-6, reads EPEVTQTPSHQVTQMGQEVILRCVPISNHLYFYWYRQILGQKVEFLVSFYNNEISEKSEIFDDQFSVERPDGSNFTLKIRSTKLEDSAMYFCASRTDPGANVLTFGAGSRLTVL.

The chain joins TRBV5-1 to TRBJ2-3, with D unresolved. The CDR3 contains 15 residues. The germline gives CDR1 SGHRS, CDR2 YFSETQ. V lost 0 bases to trimming and J lost 2 bases, with 10 bases between them. The CDR3 DNA is TGCGCCAGCAGCTTGGACGGAGCCACCACAGATACGCAGTATTTT. It specifies CASSLDGATTDTQYF.

The chain uses TRBV9 and TRBJ2-3, with 9 bases lining up with TRBD2. Trimming at V came to 4 bases and at J to 4 bases, leaving 10 bases not matched to a gene. This CDR3 comprises 16 residues. The germline V gene encodes CDR1 SGDLS and CDR2 YYNGEE. CDR3: CASSRGLATSADTQYF. The CDR3 DNA reads TGTGCCAGCAGCAGGGGACTAGCTACGAGCGCAGATACGCAGTATTTT.

This clone occurred once. V is TRBV21-1 and J is TRBJ2-7; the table's D call, TRBD2, has no DNA check behind it. TRBV21-1 is described as a pseudogene. This CDR3 has 16 amino acids. CDR3 loop: CASSKEGRGGSREQYF. In DNA, the CDR3 is TGTGCCAGCAGCAAAGAGGGACGGGGGGGTTCAAGAGAGCAGTACTTC.

The chain recombines TRBV14 with TRBJ2-3, with TRBD1 matching over 8 bases. The CDR3 totals 17 residues. The junction had 9 bases not matched to a gene; V was cut back by 0 bases and J by 4 bases. The germline gives CDR1 SGHDN, CDR2 FVKESK. In nucleotides, the CDR3 is TGTGCCAGCAGCCAAGATATACGAGACAGGGGATCAGATACGCAGTATTTT. As protein: CASSQDIRDRGSDTQYF.

This chain joins TRBV29-1 and TRBJ1-6; 7 bases fit TRBD1. V dropped 7 bases and J dropped 8; count of bases not matched to a gene: 11. The CDR3 runs 14 residues. The germline gives CDR1 SQVTM, CDR2 ANQGSEA. The CDR3 DNA follows: TGCAGCGCCTTAACAGGGGCCCATGATTCACCCCTCCACTTT. Residues: CSALTGAHDSPLHF.

This chain joins TRBV7-2 and TRBJ2-7, with 7 bases fitting TRBD2. The CDR3 has 15 amino acids. Germline V gene sequence: CDR1 SGHTA, CDR2 FQGNSA. The trim removed 5 bases at V and 4 bases at J, leaving 11 bases unmatched. The CDR3 DNA follows: TGTGCCAGCAGCGCGTGGACTAGAGGGAGGTACGAGCAGTACTTC. Translation gives CASSAWTRGRYEQYF.

This chain joins TRBV15 and TRBJ1-2; possible D gene TRBD1, 5 bases. Germline loops: CDR1 LNHNV, CDR2 YYDKDF (reference sequence). The germline V and J ends were trimmed by 3 bases and 4 bases, with 9 bases remaining between them. The CDR3 covers 13 residues. The CDR3 protein is CATSRGGTYGYTF. The CDR3 region has the DNA TGTGCCACCAGCAGGGGGGGAACCTATGGCTACACCTTC.

This clone was observed a handful of times. The V call is TRBV5-1, the J call TRBJ1-2; no definite D call. V lost 0 bases and J lost 4, with 10 bases in between. The germline V gene encodes CDR1 SGHRS and CDR2 YFSETQ. The CDR3 has 14 amino acids. CDR3 coding DNA: TGCGCCAGCAGCTTGGACGGGGTCGGCTATGGCTACACCTTC. It codes for CASSLDGVGYGYTF.

The V call is TRBV3-1 (or the pseudogene TRBV3-2), the J call TRBJ2-2, with D possibly being TRBD2 (7 bases). Germline V gene lookup returns CDR1 LGHDT and CDR2 YNNKEL (reference sequence). This CDR3 has 14 residues. Trimming shortened V by 7 bases and J by 3 bases, and 12 bases separated the two germline ends. The CDR3 DNA sequence: TGTGCCAGCACCCCGGGGGGCTACACCGGGGAGCTGTTTTTT. Translated: CASTPGGYTGELFF.

The chain uses TRBV24-1 and TRBJ1-1, with D possibly matching TRBD1 (6 bases). The CDR3 has 15 residues. The V end lost 0 bases, the J end lost 1 base, and 8 bases lay between the germline ends. Germline V lookup: CDR1 KGHDR, CDR2 SFDVKD. Here the CDR3 DNA reads TGTGCCACCAGTGATTTGGGCAGGGGGAACACTGAAGCTTTCTTT. Protein product: CATSDLGRGNTEAFF.

This clone was seen just once. This chain uses TRBV28 with TRBJ2-5, with D possibly TRBD1 on 6 matching bases. The CDR3 is 14 residues long. Germline CDR1 MDHEN, CDR2 SYDVKM. With 6 bases removed from V and 3 bases from J, the gap between germline ends came to 14 bases. The CDR3 region is CASRDSWPKETQYF. The CDR3 DNA reads TGTGCCAGCAGGGACAGTTGGCCTAAAGAGACCCAGTACTTC.

J is TRBJ2-7 and V is TRBV5-6; TRBD1 aligns across 7 bases. V was pared by 3 bases and J by 2 bases, with 2 bases of the junction left unmatched. The V gene's germline CDR1 is SGHDT and CDR2 YYEEEE. The CDR3 runs 13 residues. The CDR3, as DNA: TGTGCCAGCAGCTACGGGACAGCCTACGAGCAGTACTTC. Protein product: CASSYGTAYEQYF.

The gene calls are TRBV7-7 and TRBJ2-1; possibly TRBD1 for D (5 bases). V lost 1 base, J lost 6 bases, and 13 bases lay in between. The CDR3 totals 15 residues. Germline V lookup: CDR1 SSHAT, CDR2 FNYEAQ (reference sequence). This CDR3 reads CASSLEQGRGNEQFF. The CDR3 nucleotides are TGTGCCAGCAGCTTAGAGCAGGGTCGTGGCAATGAGCAGTTCTTC.

The chain employs TRBV19 and TRBJ2-3, with TRBD2 identical over 7 bases. CDR3 length: 14 amino acids. CDR1 is LNHDA, CDR2 SQIVND, per germline (reference sequence). V lost 11 bases to trimming and J lost 2 bases; unmatched junction nucleotides: 10. DNA for the CDR3: TGTGCCGCCGCCCGGGACTACCTCACAGATACGCAGTATTTT. Encoded protein: CAAARDYLTDTQYF.

The table lists this clone with a count of one. The chain joins TRBV11-2 to TRBJ2-3; TRBD2 matches 8 bases. Germline V gives CDR1 SGHAT, CDR2 FQNNGV. V trimming: 6 bases; J trimming: 1 base; junction bases outside the gene matches: 9. The CDR3 extends over 16 amino acids. The CDR3 loop is CASRSWGRGGTDTQYF. CDR3 in DNA: TGTGCCAGCAGATCCTGGGGGCGGGGGGGCACAGATACGCAGTATTTT.

The V and J genes are TRBV5-1 and TRBJ2-5; tentatively, D is TRBD1 (7 bases). Germline V CDR1 and CDR2: SGHRS, YFSETQ. CDR3 length: 15 residues. Between the trimmed V and J ends, which lost 0 bases and 4 bases, there was a span of 13 bases. The CDR3, as DNA: TGCGCCAGCAGCTTGGCGACAGGGCGGGGAGAGACCCAGTACTTC. This sequence encodes CASSLATGRGETQYF.

The chain is built from TRBV7-2 and TRBJ2-1; the match to TRBD2 covers 7 bases. The CDR3 covers 16 residues. Per germline, CDR1 SGHTA and CDR2 FQGNSA. V lost 7 bases, J lost 0 bases, and 9 bases stayed unmatched. CDR3 sequence reads: CASTPLGGGSYNEQFF. CDR3 DNA: TGTGCCAGCACCCCGCTGGGGGGGGGCTCCTACAATGAGCAGTTCTTC. Combining the CDR3 with reference TRBV7-2 and TRBJ2-1 gives the whole variable domain GAGVSQSPSNKVTEKGKDVELRCDPISGHTALYWYRQSLGQGLEFLIYFQGNSAPDKSGLPSDRFSAERTGGSVSTLTIQRTQQEDSAVYLCASTPLGGGSYNEQFFGPGTRLTVL.

This clone was seen only a few times. The chain employs TRBV6-6 and TRBJ1-2, with 7 positions matching TRBD1. Trimming cost V 2 bases and J 7 bases; bases outside gene matches: 7. The germline V gene has CDR1 MNHNY and CDR2 SVGAGI (reference sequence). The CDR3 runs to 14 residues. The CDR3 nucleotides are TGTGCCAGCAGTTACGGATCAGGGGGAAGTGGCTACACCTTC. Its protein product is CASSYGSGGSGYTF.

The J gene is TRBJ1-1, the V gene TRBV5-5; TRBD1 matches 7 bases. This CDR3 region has 15 residues. The trim removed 2 bases at V and 5 bases at J, leaving 9 bases unmatched. Germline CDR1 reads SGHKS; CDR2 reads YYEKEE (reference sequence). The CDR3 protein is CASSFMRQGGTEAFF. In nucleotides, the CDR3 is TGTGCCAGCAGCTTTATGCGACAGGGTGGAACTGAAGCTTTCTTT.

V gene TRBV24-1 combines with J gene TRBJ2-7; possibly TRBD1 for D (5 bases). Trimming took 3 bases from V and 12 from J, leaving 20 bases between them. The CDR3 has 14 amino acids. CDR1 and CDR2 from the germline V gene are KGHDR and SFDVKD. The CDR3 loop is CATSDTNPGMSLYF. The CDR3 DNA reads TGTGCCACCAGTGATACGAACCCAGGGATGAGCCTGTACTTC.

This clone was observed a single time. The chain links TRBV27 to TRBJ2-7, with TRBD2 identical over 10 bases. Trimming at V came to 8 bases and at J to 3 bases, leaving 7 bases not matched to a gene. The CDR3 has 14 residues. CDR1 is MNHEY and CDR2 is SMNVEV in the germline V gene (reference sequence). The CDR3 loop is CASGPSGRIYEQYF. The CDR3 bases are TGTGCCAGCGGCCCTAGCGGGAGAATCTACGAGCAGTACTTC.

The chain links TRBV5-4 to TRBJ1-6; D is perhaps TRBD1 (5 bases). Trimming removed 0 bases from V and 4 bases from J, with 8 bases in between. The CDR3 contains 15 residues. The V gene's germline CDR1 is SGHNT and CDR2 YYREEE (reference sequence). The CDR3 sequence is CASSLAGTYNSPLHF. The DNA of the CDR3 is TGTGCCAGCAGCTTGGCCGGGACTTATAATTCACCCCTCCACTTT.

The chain recombines TRBV7-2 with TRBJ2-5, with no clear D. The CDR3 consists of 13 residues. Germline V lookup: CDR1 SGHTA, CDR2 FQGNSA. The germline V and J ends were trimmed by 1 base and 4 bases, with 7 bases remaining between them. The CDR3 region has the DNA TGTGCCAGCAGCTTAGGCAGCGTAGAGACCCAGTACTTC. Its translation: CASSLGSVETQYF.

The DNA of the CDR3 is TGTGCCAGTAGTATGCCAATCCTAAGCTCCTACAATGAGCAGTTCTTC. Encoded protein: CASSMPILSSYNEQFF. The gene calls are TRBV19 and TRBJ2-1; no clear D. The CDR3 has 16 amino acids. The V gene lost 3 bases and the J gene lost 0 bases, with 12 bases spanning the gap. Germline CDR1 reads LNHDA; CDR2 reads SQIVND (reference sequence).

V is TRBV7-9 and J is TRBJ2-3; 8 bases match TRBD2. CDR1 is SEHNR, CDR2 FQNEAQ, per germline (reference sequence). With 5 bases clipped from V and 1 base from J, the junction kept 8 bases outside the gene matches. The CDR3 totals 16 residues. The CDR3 loop is CASSPGAGGGTDTQYF. The CDR3 DNA is TGTGCCAGCAGCCCGGGGGCGGGGGGAGGCACAGATACGCAGTATTTT.

The chain joins TRBV28 to TRBJ1-2; D uncertain. This CDR3 spans 12 amino acids. The ends were cut back, 5 bases at V and 2 bases at J, with 6 bases in the middle. CDR1 is MDHEN and CDR2 is SYDVKM in the germline V gene. The chain's CDR3 is CASSEGNYGYTF. In DNA form, the CDR3 reads TGTGCCAGCAGTGAGGGAAACTATGGCTACACCTTC.

The chain employs TRBV10-1 and TRBJ2-5, with 7 bases lining up with TRBD1. CDR3 length: 14 residues. Germline CDR1 and CDR2: WNHNN and SYGVQD (reference sequence). V was pared by 4 bases and J by 1 base, with 3 bases of the junction left unmatched. CDR3 loop: CASSVGTAQETQYF. CDR3 nucleotides: TGCGCCAGCAGTGTCGGGACAGCCCAAGAGACCCAGTACTTC.